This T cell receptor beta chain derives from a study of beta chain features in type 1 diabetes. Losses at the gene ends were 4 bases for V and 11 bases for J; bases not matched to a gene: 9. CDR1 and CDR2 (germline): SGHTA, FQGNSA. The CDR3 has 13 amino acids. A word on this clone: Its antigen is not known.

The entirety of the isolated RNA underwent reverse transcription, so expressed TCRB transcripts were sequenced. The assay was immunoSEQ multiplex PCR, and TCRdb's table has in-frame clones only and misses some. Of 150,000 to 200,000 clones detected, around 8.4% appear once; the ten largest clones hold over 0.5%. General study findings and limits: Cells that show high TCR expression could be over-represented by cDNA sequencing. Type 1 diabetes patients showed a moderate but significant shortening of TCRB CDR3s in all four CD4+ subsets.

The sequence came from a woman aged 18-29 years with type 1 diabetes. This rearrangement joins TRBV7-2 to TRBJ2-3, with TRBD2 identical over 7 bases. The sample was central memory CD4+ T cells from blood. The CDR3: CASSSSGSGGQYF. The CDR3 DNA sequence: TGTGCCAGCAGCTCGTCCGGGTCGGGGGGGCAGTATTTT. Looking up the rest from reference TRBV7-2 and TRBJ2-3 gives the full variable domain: GAGVSQSPSNKVTEKGKDVELRCDPISGHTALYWYRQSLGQGLEFLIYFQGNSAPDKSGLPSDRFSAERTGGSVSTLTIQRTQQEDSAVYLCASSSSGSGGQYFGPGTRLTVL.